The present T cell receptor (beta chain) was sequenced within a study of shared clonotypes between healthy human individuals. Unmatched junction bases numbered 9, after V lost 5 bases and J lost 5 bases. Germline V CDR1 and CDR2: GTSNPN, SVGIG (reference sequence). CDR3 size: 14 residues. The table came from immunoSEQ multiplex PCR; TCRdb's copy has only in-frame clones and leaves some out. This sample has millions of clones, with around 95% found just once. Findings and caveats of the study: Clonotypes which were not shared had lower generation probabilities than clonotypes that all four donors shared.

With respect to this clone: Its antigen is not identified.

The receptor comes from a young man in good health. The specimen sequenced was naive CD4+ T cells sorted from blood. The sample's subset: CD45RA+ positively selected. J is TRBJ1-2 and V is TRBV30; TRBD1 matches at 9 bases. CDR3 sequence reads: CAWETGGERYGYTF. The CDR3 DNA sequence: TGTGCCTGGGAAACAGGGGGCGAACGGTATGGCTACACCTTC. The full variable domain, with the rest looked up from reference TRBV30 and TRBJ1-2, is SQTIHQWPATLVQPVGSPLSLECTVEGTSNPNLYWYRQAAGRGLQLLFYSVGIGQISSEVPQNLSASRPQDRQFILSSKKLLLSDSGFYLCAWETGGERYGYTFGSGTRLTVV.